The 13 T cell receptor beta chains given below trace back to one sample, sequenced in a study of blood T cell repertoires in COVID-19. TCRdb's table, derived via immunoSEQ multiplex PCR, lists solely in-frame clones and lacks some. The table records fewer than 350,000 clones, 70% to 90% of them present only once. The sample taken for sequencing was PBMCs or T cells enriched from blood (not recorded which). The receptors stem from a woman aged 30 to 39 who had recovered from COVID-19.

The rearrangement uses TRBV9 and TRBJ2-7; weak D call: TRBD2 (6 bases). This CDR3 comprises 15 residues. Trimming took 0 bases from V and 0 from J, leaving 10 bases between them. The germline V gene has CDR1 SGDLS and CDR2 YYNGEE. CDR3 protein: CASSVDRGTSYEQYF. CDR3 DNA sequence: TGTGCCAGCAGCGTAGATCGGGGGACCTCCTACGAGCAGTACTTC.

The chain links TRBV27 to TRBJ1-1; 10 bases line up with TRBD1. The V gene end was trimmed by 3 bases and the J gene end by 5 bases; junction bases not matched to a gene: 9. Germline assignment: CDR1 MNHEY and CDR2 SMNVEV (reference sequence). There are 16 residues in the CDR3. The CDR3 loop is CASSLTGGAGLTEAFF. DNA for the CDR3: TGTGCCAGCAGTTTGACAGGGGGCGCAGGGTTAACTGAAGCTTTCTTT.

The gene calls are TRBV18 and TRBJ1-4; 9 bases line up with TRBD1. Germline CDR1 reads KGHSH; CDR2 reads LQKENI. The CDR3 has 16 amino acids. V was pared by 2 bases and J by 7 bases, with 8 bases of the junction left unmatched. The CDR3 loop is CASSPGSGQGSEKLFF. The CDR3 region has the DNA TGTGCCAGCTCACCAGGGAGTGGACAGGGGAGTGAAAAACTGTTTTTT.

The chain combines TRBV30 with TRBJ2-3; 11 bases are a match to TRBD2. This CDR3 is 14 amino acids long. V dropped 4 bases and J dropped 5; count of bases not matched to a gene: 5. Per germline, CDR1 GTSNPN and CDR2 SVGIG (reference sequence). For the CDR3, the DNA is TGTGCCTGGACGCATAGCGGGAGGGGAGATACGCAGTATTTT. Its translation: CAWTHSGRGDTQYF.

The chain joins TRBV28 to TRBJ1-5; the match to TRBD1 covers 8 bases. Germline V gene data show CDR1 as MDHEN and CDR2 as SYDVKM. V dropped 5 bases and J dropped 5; count of bases not matched to a gene: 14. The CDR3 covers 17 residues. The CDR3 spells CASSPSGQGMGYQPQHF. DNA of the CDR3: TGTGCCAGCAGTCCTTCTGGACAGGGAATGGGTTATCAGCCCCAGCATTTT.

This rearrangement joins TRBV19 to TRBJ1-5; D ambiguous. CDR3 length: 16 residues. V dropped 1 base and J dropped 5 bases, with 15 bases sitting between them. Germline values: CDR1 LNHDA, CDR2 SQIVND (reference sequence). The chain's CDR3 is CASSIAYSRVHQPQHF. Written as DNA, the CDR3 is TGTGCCAGTAGTATAGCTTACAGCCGAGTCCATCAGCCCCAGCATTTT.

This sequence joins TRBV9 and TRBJ2-2; the match to TRBD1 covers 8 bases. The germline gives CDR1 SGDLS, CDR2 YYNGEE. The CDR3 length is 18 residues. V shed 0 bases, J shed 5 bases, and the junction held 12 bases outside the gene matches. This chain's CDR3 is CASSVEITGQGSTGELFF. CDR3 nucleotides: TGTGCCAGCAGCGTAGAAATCACCGGACAGGGTTCAACCGGGGAGCTGTTTTTT.

This clone has more than one count but fewer than ten. The chain joins TRBV7-6 to TRBJ1-2; 9 nucleotides align to TRBD1. V shed 2 bases and J 7 bases; nucleotides not matched to a gene: 5. The CDR3 runs 14 residues. Germline values: CDR1 SGHVS, CDR2 FNYEAQ. The CDR3 coding sequence is TGTGCCAGCAGCTTAATGAGACAGGGGGGTGGCTACACCTTC. Its translation: CASSLMRQGGGYTF.

The genes are TRBV9 and TRBJ2-4, with 7 bases identical to TRBD1. This CDR3 comprises 16 residues. The J segment lost 6 bases and the V segment lost 0 bases, leaving 9 bases of the junction unmatched. Germline V gene data show CDR1 as SGDLS and CDR2 as YYNGEE. The CDR3 is CASSVDEGAVGNIQYF. For the CDR3, the DNA is TGTGCCAGCAGCGTAGATGAGGGGGCGGTGGGAAACATTCAGTACTTC.

J is TRBJ1-4 and V is TRBV20-1; D possibly corresponds to TRBD1 (5 bases). This CDR3 has 10 amino acids. Trimming removed 5 bases from V and 8 bases from J, with 6 bases in between. Germline CDR1 reads DFQATT; CDR2 reads SNEGSKA (reference sequence). The DNA for the CDR3 is TGCAGTGCTGGGGGGGAAAAACTGTTTTTT. Protein sequence: CSAGGEKLFF.

The chain couples TRBV27 to TRBJ2-7, with TRBD2 matching 7 bases. Germline V gene sequence: CDR1 MNHEY, CDR2 SMNVEV (reference sequence). This CDR3 has 16 amino acids. The trim removed 5 bases at V and 0 bases at J, leaving 10 bases unmatched. CDR3 nucleotide sequence: TGTGCCAGCAGTATGACTCTAGCGGAGCTCTCCTACGAGCAGTACTTC. It codes for CASSMTLAELSYEQYF.

The chain employs TRBV7-9 and TRBJ2-2; 13 positions agree with TRBD2. The CDR3 length is 15 residues. V dropped 4 bases and J dropped 5; count of bases not matched to a gene: 1. CDR1 and CDR2 from the germline V gene are SEHNR and FQNEAQ (reference sequence). The CDR3 region has the DNA TGTGCCAGCAGCTCGGGACTAGCGGGAACCGGGGAGCTGTTTTTT. Its translation is CASSSGLAGTGELFF.

The chain combines TRBV5-1 with TRBJ1-1; no firm D call. Germline CDR1 is SGHRS and CDR2 is YFSETQ. The ends were cut back, 5 bases at V and 0 bases at J, with 8 bases in the middle. This CDR3 region has 13 residues. In nucleotides, the CDR3 is TGCGCCAGCAGTGGGCAGTTGAACACTGAAGCTTTCTTT. Protein: CASSGQLNTEAFF. Full variable domain (outside the CDR3, taken from reference TRBV5-1 and TRBJ1-1): KAGVTQTPRYLIKTRGQQVTLSCSPISGHRSVSWYQQTPGQGLQFLFEYFSETQRNKGNFPGRFSGRQFSNSRSEMNVSTLELGDSALYLCASSGQLNTEAFFGQGTRLTVV.